This T cell receptor (beta chain) was profiled in a study of T cells in tumors and immune-related adverse events. Clones were sequenced by immunoSEQ multiplex PCR, and TCRdb holds only the in-frame ones, with some missing. Of 4,500 or so clones in the sample, almost 85% were seen once. The CDR3 contains 15 residues. J gave up 2 bases and V 5 bases, and 8 bases lay outside the gene matches. In germline, CDR1 is SQVTM, CDR2 ANQGSEA. V usage is TRBV29-1 and J usage is TRBJ2-2; TRBD2 aligns across 7 bases. This receptor was taken from a female donor with metastatic renal cell carcinoma. Sequencing used skin tissue, obtained from a patient treated with anti-PD-1 therapy. CDR3 loop: CSVSSGGGNTGELFF. The CDR3 bases are TGCAGCGTTTCCAGTGGCGGGGGAAACACCGGGGAGCTGTTTTTT.